Each of the 22 T cell receptor beta chains below was sequenced from the same sample in a study of CXCR3-negative and CXCR3-positive naive CD8 T cells. General study findings and limits: Against CXCR3-negative naive cells, CXCR3-positive naive cells showed more hydrophobic TRB CDR3s.

These receptors lack a known antigen. The libraries of TRB cDNA were prepared using 5' RACE with UMI labels. No DNA is given; TCRdb re-called the 5' RACE reads and lists each CDR3 protein once. The data include roughly 130,000 distinct CDR3 sequences; the top ten clones carry about 0.54%. Sequenced: naive CXCR3+ CD8+ T cells from blood. Indicated subset: CD45RO-CCR7+CD27+CD95- naive CD8+ T cells expressing CXCR3 (TNR3+). The receptors shown here come from a human donor in good health. Some clones in this sample may be carry-over from other donors' samples.

The chain uses TRBV6-5 and TRBJ2-1; TCRdb indicates TRBD2, and absent DNA this call remains unverified. The germline CDR1 and CDR2 sequences are MNHEY and SVGAGI. The CDR3 extends over 13 amino acids. This CDR3 reads CASGPSYAREQFF.

CDR3: CASSFLASYEQYF. The V and J genes are TRBV6-2 or TRBV6-3 and TRBJ2-7. Germline V gene lookup returns CDR1 MNHEY and CDR2 SVGEGT. The CDR3 spans 13 residues.

V is TRBV11-2 and J is TRBJ2-1; no DNA is available, so the TRBD2 call from TCRdb remains unchecked. The CDR3 extends over 12 amino acids. Germline CDR1 reads SGHAT; CDR2 reads FQNNGV. The CDR3 protein is CASSSPPGEQFF.

This sequence joins TRBV7-9 and TRBJ2-7; the TRBD1 assignment by TCRdb is unverifiable without DNA. The CDR3 covers 13 residues. Germline V gene data show CDR1 as SEHNR and CDR2 as FQNEAQ (reference sequence). The CDR3 protein is CASSPTGSYEQYF. The full variable domain, with the rest looked up from reference TRBV7-9 and TRBJ2-7, is DTGVSQNPRHKITKRGQNVTFRCDPISEHNRLYWYRQTLGQGPEFLTYFQNEAQLEKSRLLSDRFSAERPKGSFSTLEIQRTEQGDSAMYLCASSPTGSYEQYFGPGTRLTVT.

The chain couples TRBV10-3 to TRBJ2-5. Germline-derived CDR1 and CDR2 are ENHRY and SYGVKD. The CDR3 loop spans 15 amino acids. The CDR3 sequence: CAISEVGNLQETQYF.

The CDR3 sequence is CSVGGRGGSSYNEQFF. The chain is built from TRBV29-1 and TRBJ2-1. Germline-derived CDR1 and CDR2 are SQVTM and ANQGSEA. This CDR3 spans 16 amino acids.

The rearrangement uses TRBV7-9 and TRBJ2-7; checking the TCRdb D call of TRBD2 is not possible without DNA. From germline, CDR1 is SEHNR and CDR2 FQNEAQ (reference sequence). There are 16 residues in the CDR3. CDR3 region: CASSFSTGLADYEQYF. Filled out from reference TRBV7-9 and TRBJ2-7, the complete variable domain reads DTGVSQNPRHKITKRGQNVTFRCDPISEHNRLYWYRQTLGQGPEFLTYFQNEAQLEKSRLLSDRFSAERPKGSFSTLEIQRTEQGDSAMYLCASSFSTGLADYEQYFGPGTRLTVT.

The chain combines TRBV6-2 or TRBV6-3 with TRBJ2-7; the D gene TCRdb calls, TRBD2, cannot be checked with no DNA. This CDR3 is built from 14 residues. Germline loops: CDR1 MNHEY, CDR2 SVGEGT. CDR3 region: CASSYASLAYEQYF.

The chain employs TRBV4-1 and TRBJ2-7; the D call of TRBD1 rests on TCRdb alone, since no DNA is present to check it. The CDR3 length is 16 residues. Germline assignment: CDR1 MGHRA and CDR2 YSYEKL. The CDR3 reads CASSQDPGTGEFEQYF.

J is TRBJ1-4 and V is TRBV7-9; TCRdb proposes TRBD1, but this gene call is untestable without DNA. Germline values: CDR1 SEHNR, CDR2 FQNEAQ (reference sequence). This CDR3 contains 17 residues. The CDR3 reads CASSPISSGATNEKLFF. Using reference TRBV7-9 and TRBJ1-4 for the parts outside the CDR3, the full variable domain is DTGVSQNPRHKITKRGQNVTFRCDPISEHNRLYWYRQTLGQGPEFLTYFQNEAQLEKSRLLSDRFSAERPKGSFSTLEIQRTEQGDSAMYLCASSPISSGATNEKLFFGSGTQLSVL.

This chain connects TRBV29-1 to TRBJ1-1. The CDR3 sequence is 17 residues long. The germline V gene has CDR1 SQVTM and CDR2 ANQGSEA. CDR3 amino acids: CSVALGRQGGRLTEAFF. The entire variable domain, with the rest obtained from reference TRBV29-1 and TRBJ1-1, is as follows: SAVISQKPSRDICQRGTSLTIQCQVDSQVTMMFWYRQQPGQSLTLIATANQGSEATYESGFVIDKFPISRPNLTFSTLTVSNMSPEDSSIYLCSVALGRQGGRLTEAFFGQGTRLTVV.

This rearrangement joins TRBV7-9 to TRBJ1-1; TCRdb reports TRBD1, a call that lacks DNA to check it against. There are 15 residues in the CDR3. The germline CDR1 and CDR2 sequences are SEHNR and FQNEAQ (reference sequence). The CDR3 region is CASSLGRGRNTEAFF.

The CDR3 loop reads CSARGTEYNEQFF. The chain carries TRBV20-1 and TRBJ2-1; checking the TCRdb D call of TRBD1 is not possible without DNA. The length of the CDR3 is 13 residues. Germline-derived CDR1 and CDR2 are DFQATT and SNEGSKA (reference sequence).

This chain uses TRBV19 with TRBJ2-1; TCRdb selects TRBD1, and the lack of DNA leaves this call unchecked. The V gene's germline CDR1 is LNHDA and CDR2 SQIVND (reference sequence). CDR3 length equals 11 residues. The CDR3 region is CASSIGGEQFF.

The V call is TRBV12-3 or TRBV12-4, the J call TRBJ2-1; TCRdb lists TRBD2, though no DNA is available to test this call. The CDR3 length is 16 residues. The chain's CDR3 is CASSLGSIRRDNEQFF.

This chain joins TRBV6-4 and TRBJ2-1. The V gene's germline CDR1 is MRHNA and CDR2 SNTAGT. The CDR3 covers 13 residues. The CDR3 sequence is CASSDSMGNEQFF.

V and J are TRBV28 and TRBJ2-5; TCRdb's D call, TRBD2, is unchecked because there is no DNA. The CDR3 has 19 residues. Germline V gene sequence: CDR1 MDHEN, CDR2 SYDVKM. The CDR3 is CASSSYGLAGTSYQETQYF. The whole variable domain, filled in from reference TRBV28 and TRBJ2-5, reads DVKVTQSSRYLVKRTGEKVFLECVQDMDHENMFWYRQDPGLGLRLIYFSYDVKMKEKGDIPEGYSVSREKKERFSLILESASTNQTSMYLCASSSYGLAGTSYQETQYFGPGTRLLVL.

This chain connects TRBV5-4 to TRBJ2-1; as DNA is missing, the TRBD1 call by TCRdb cannot be tested. This CDR3 has 13 amino acids. The germline V gene encodes CDR1 SGHNT and CDR2 YYREEE (reference sequence). The CDR3 spells CASSPGTVDEQFF.

The V gene is TRBV6-5, the J gene TRBJ2-5; TCRdb indicates TRBD1, and absent DNA this call remains unverified. The CDR3 has 15 residues. CDR1 is MNHEY and CDR2 is SVGAGI in the germline V gene. CDR3 sequence reads: CASSFLSQGEETQYF.

This chain connects TRBV27 to TRBJ1-1; as DNA is missing, the TRBD1 call by TCRdb cannot be tested. Germline CDR1 and CDR2: MNHEY and SMNVEV (reference sequence). This CDR3 has 16 amino acids. CDR3 sequence: CASSKTGGWVNTEAFF.

The rearrangement joins TRBV12-3 or TRBV12-4 to TRBJ2-7; the TRBD1 assignment by TCRdb is unverifiable without DNA. The CDR3 has 13 amino acids. The CDR3 loop is CASSFLGGDEQYF.

This chain links TRBV20-1 with TRBJ2-1; TCRdb's assignment of TRBD1 cannot be checked, as there is no DNA. Germline CDR1 DFQATT, CDR2 SNEGSKA (reference sequence). This CDR3 is built from 14 residues. CDR3 loop: CSARAPQGYNEQFF.